The TCR beta chain under discussion was sequenced for a study of T cells in Graves' hyperthyroidism and ophthalmopathy. Background on the study: Peripheral blood collection took place at initial diagnosis, before any treatment.

Study-wide findings and caveats: Among clonotypes expanded in thyroid above 0.001, most were also found in blood.

Stable Graves' hyperthyroidism meant no ophthalmopathy progression within 18 months. PBMCs came from around 9.7 ml fresh peripheral blood. Using RNA transcripts as the source, TCR beta CDR3 regions were amplified. HTBI primers were used for first-round RT-PCR of the TCR CDR3. TCRdb analysed the multiplex PCR reads with MiXCR anew, one entry per CDR3 protein. The sample has about 740,000 distinct CDR3 sequences, around 15% seen once. This clonotype was seen repeatedly, ten times or more. Its cognate antigen is unknown. CDR1 is MGHDK and CDR2 is SYGVNS in the germline V gene. CDR3 length equals 16 residues. Trimming cost V 2 bases and J 3 bases, with 15 bases left between them.

Source material: blood. The gene calls are TRBV25-1 and TRBJ2-3; no reliable D call. This TCR was sampled from a woman in her late teens or twenties with Graves' hyperthyroidism. CDR3 protein: CASSEPRFGDTDTQYF. The CDR3 coding sequence is TGTGCCAGCAGTGAACCCCGTTTCGGTGATACAGATACGCAGTATTTT.